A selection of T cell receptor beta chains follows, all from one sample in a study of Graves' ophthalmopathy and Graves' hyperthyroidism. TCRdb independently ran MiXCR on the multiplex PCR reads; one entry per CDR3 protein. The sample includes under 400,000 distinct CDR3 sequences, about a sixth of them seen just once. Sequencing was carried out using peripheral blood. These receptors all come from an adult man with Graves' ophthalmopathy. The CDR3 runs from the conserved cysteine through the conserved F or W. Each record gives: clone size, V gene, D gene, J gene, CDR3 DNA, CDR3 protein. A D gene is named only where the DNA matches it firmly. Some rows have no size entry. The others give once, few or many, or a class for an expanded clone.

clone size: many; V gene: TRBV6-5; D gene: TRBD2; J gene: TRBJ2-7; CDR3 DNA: TGTGCCAGCAGTCGACTAGCGTCCAACGAGCAGTACTTC; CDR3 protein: CASSRLASNEQYF
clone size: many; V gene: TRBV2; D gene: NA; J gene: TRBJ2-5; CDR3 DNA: TGTGCCAGCAGTATGCAGGGGCCAGAGACCCAGTACTTC; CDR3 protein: CASSMQGPETQYF
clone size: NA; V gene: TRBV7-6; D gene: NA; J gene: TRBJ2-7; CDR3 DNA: TGTGCCAGCAGCCCGCCCGGGAAAATCTACGAGCAGTACTTC; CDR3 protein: CASSPPGKIYEQYF
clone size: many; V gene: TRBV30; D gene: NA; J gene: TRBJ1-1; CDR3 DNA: TGTGCCTGGAGCCCACGAGCGACAGACAAAGCTTTCTTT; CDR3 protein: CAWSPRATDKAFF
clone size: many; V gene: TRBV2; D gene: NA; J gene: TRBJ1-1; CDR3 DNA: TGTGCCAGCAGGACACAGGGTCAGAGCACTGAAGCTTTCTTT; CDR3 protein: CASRTQGQSTEAFF
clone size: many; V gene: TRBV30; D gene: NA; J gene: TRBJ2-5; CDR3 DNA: TGTGCCTGGAGTGTACGAGAGACCCGGTACTTC; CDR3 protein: CAWSVRETRYF
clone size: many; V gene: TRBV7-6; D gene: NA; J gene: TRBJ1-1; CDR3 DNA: TGTGCCAGCAGCTTATCTAGCAGCGCGACTGAAGCTTTCTTT; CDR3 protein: CASSLSSSATEAFF
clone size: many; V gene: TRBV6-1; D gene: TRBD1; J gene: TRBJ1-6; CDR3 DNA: TGTGCCAGCAACGAGGACAGGGGGCGGCTTAATTCACCCCTCCACTTT; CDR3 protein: CASNEDRGRLNSPLHF
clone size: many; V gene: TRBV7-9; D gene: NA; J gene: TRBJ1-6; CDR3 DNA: TGTGCCAGCAGCTTACTTTTCGGGACAAATGTAATCAACTACTCACCCCTCCACTTT; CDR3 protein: CASSLLFGTNVINYSPLHF
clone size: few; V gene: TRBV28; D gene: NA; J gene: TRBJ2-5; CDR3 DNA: TGTGCCAGCAGTCCGCCCGGAAAGAGGGCGGAGACCCAGTACTTC; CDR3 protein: CASSPPGKRAETQYF
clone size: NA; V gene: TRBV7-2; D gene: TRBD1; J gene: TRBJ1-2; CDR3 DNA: TGTGCCAGCAGGGCTACAGGGGGCGGCCTATATGGCTACACCTTC; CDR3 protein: CASRATGGGLYGYTF
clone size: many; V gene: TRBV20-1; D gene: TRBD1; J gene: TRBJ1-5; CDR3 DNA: TGCAGTGCTATCAGGGGGCCTGAGCCCCAGCATTTT; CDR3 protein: CSAIRGPEPQHF
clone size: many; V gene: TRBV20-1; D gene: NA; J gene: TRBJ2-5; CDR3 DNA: TGCAGTGTTATACCGAGGGGAGAGACCCAGTACTTC; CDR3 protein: CSVIPRGETQYF
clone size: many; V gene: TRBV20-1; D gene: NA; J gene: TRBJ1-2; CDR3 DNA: TGCAGTGCTAGAGATTGGGCAGGTTGGGGCTATGGCTACACCTTC; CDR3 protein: CSARDWAGWGYGYTF
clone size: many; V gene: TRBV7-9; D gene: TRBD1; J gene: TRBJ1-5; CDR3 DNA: TGTGCCAGCAGCTCGACAGGGGGGGAATCGCCCCAGCATTTT; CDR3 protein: CASSSTGGESPQHF
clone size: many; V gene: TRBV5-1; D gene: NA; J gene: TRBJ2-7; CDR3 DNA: TGCGCCAGCAGCTTGGCCTCCTTGGTCGACGAGCAGTACTTC; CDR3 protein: CASSLASLVDEQYF
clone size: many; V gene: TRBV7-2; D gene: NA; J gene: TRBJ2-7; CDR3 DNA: TGTGCCAGCAGCTTAGGACAGGAACGTCGCGAGCAGTACTTC; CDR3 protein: CASSLGQERREQYF
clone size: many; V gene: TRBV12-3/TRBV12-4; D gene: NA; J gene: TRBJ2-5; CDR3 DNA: TGTGCCAGCAGTTTAGCGTGGGGAGGCCACGAGACCCAGTACTTC; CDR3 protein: CASSLAWGGHETQYF
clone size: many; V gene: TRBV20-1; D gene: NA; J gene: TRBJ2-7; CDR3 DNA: TGCAGTGCTAACGGTCGCCAGGGGCCAGCCTACGAGCAGTACTTC; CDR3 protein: CSANGRQGPAYEQYF
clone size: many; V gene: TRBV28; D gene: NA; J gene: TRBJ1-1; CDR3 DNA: TGTGCCAGCACCAACCCCGGGGGGGGCCGTGAAGCTTTCTTT; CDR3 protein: CASTNPGGGREAFF
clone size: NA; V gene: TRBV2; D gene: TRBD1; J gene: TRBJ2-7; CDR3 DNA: TGTGCCAGCAGTGAGGGGACAGGGAACTACGAGCAGTACTTC; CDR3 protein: CASSEGTGNYEQYF
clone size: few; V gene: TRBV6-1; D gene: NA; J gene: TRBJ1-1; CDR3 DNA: TGTGCCAGCAGTGAGGACAGAAACCAGAACACTGAAGCTTTCTTT; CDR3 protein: CASSEDRNQNTEAFF
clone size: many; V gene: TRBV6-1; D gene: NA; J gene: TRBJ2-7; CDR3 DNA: TGTGCCAGCAGATCTCCCGGTGACAGCTACGAGCAGTACTTC; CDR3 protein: CASRSPGDSYEQYF
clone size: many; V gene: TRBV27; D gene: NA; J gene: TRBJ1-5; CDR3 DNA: TGTGCCAGCAGTTTTGGGGGGGATCAGCCCCAGCATTTT; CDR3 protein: CASSFGGDQPQHF
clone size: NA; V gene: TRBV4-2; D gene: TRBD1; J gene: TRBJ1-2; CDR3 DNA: TGTGCCAGCAGCCAAGACCGACAGGGACACTATGGCTACGCCTTC; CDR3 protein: CASSQDRQGHYGYAF
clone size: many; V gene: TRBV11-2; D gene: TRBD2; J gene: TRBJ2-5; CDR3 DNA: TGTGCCAGCAGGGCGGGGGGAGCAGAGACCCAGTACTTC; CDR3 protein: CASRAGGAETQYF
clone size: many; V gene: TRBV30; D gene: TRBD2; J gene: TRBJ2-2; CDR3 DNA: TGTGCCTGGAGTGTACCTAGCGGGGGGGTCGCGAACACCGGGGAGCTGTTTTTT; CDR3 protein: CAWSVPSGGVANTGELFF
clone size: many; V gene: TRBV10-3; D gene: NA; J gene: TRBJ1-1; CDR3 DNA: TGTGCCATCAGTGGAGGACAGACCGAAGCTTTCTTT; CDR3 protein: CAISGGQTEAFF
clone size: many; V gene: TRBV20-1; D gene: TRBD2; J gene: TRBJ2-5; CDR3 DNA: TGCAGTGCTAAGATGCTAGCGGGAGCCCAAGAGACCCAGTACTTC; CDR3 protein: CSAKMLAGAQETQYF
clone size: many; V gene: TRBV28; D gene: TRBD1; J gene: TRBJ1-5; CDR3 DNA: TGTGCCAGCAGACGGACAGGGGGTAGCAATCAGCCCCAGCATTTT; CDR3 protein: CASRRTGGSNQPQHF
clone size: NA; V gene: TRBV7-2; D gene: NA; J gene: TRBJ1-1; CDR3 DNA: TGTGCCAGCAGCTTAGTCGGGGGGAGTAACGCTGAAGCTTTCTTT; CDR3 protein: CASSLVGGSNAEAFF
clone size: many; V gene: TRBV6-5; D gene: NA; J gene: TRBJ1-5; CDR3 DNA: TGTGCCAGCAGTTCCAACCCCAGGTCCGGTCGGGGGCCCCAGCATTTT; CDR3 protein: CASSSNPRSGRGPQHF
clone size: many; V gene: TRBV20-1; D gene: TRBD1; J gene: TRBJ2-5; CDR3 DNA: TGCAGTGCCGCGCTAGACTCCCGGGACAGCCAAGAGACCCAGTACTTC; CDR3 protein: CSAALDSRDSQETQYF
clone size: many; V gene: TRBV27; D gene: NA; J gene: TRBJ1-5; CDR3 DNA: TGTGCCAGCAGGGACGGCCTCAATCAGCCCCAGCATTTT; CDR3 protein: CASRDGLNQPQHF
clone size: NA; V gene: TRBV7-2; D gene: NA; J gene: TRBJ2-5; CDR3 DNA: TGTGCCAGCAGCTTAGCGTGGGGCGGCTCGCTTGGAGAGACCCAGTACTTC; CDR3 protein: CASSLAWGGSLGETQYF
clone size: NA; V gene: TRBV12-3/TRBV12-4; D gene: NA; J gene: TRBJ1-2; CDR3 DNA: TGTGCCAGCAGTTTTAGAGGGACCGCGGTAATCGGGGTAGGGGGCTACACCTTC; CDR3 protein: CASSFRGTAVIGVGGYTF
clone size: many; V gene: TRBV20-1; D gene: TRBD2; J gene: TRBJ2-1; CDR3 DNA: TGCAGTGCGGGGACTAGCGGTTACTACAATGAGCAGTTCTTC; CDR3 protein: CSAGTSGYYNEQFF
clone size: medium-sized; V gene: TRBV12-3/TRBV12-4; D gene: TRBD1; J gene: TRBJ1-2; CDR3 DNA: TGTGCCAGCAGTGAAACCGGGACAGGGGTCCAAGGCTACACCTTC; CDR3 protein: CASSETGTGVQGYTF
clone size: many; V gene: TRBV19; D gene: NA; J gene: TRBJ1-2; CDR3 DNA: TGTGCCACCTTAGACCAGGGATTTGCCCCCTATGGCTACACCTTC; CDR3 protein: CATLDQGFAPYGYTF
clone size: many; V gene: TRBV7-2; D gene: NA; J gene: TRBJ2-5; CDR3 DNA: TGTGCCAGCAGCTTTTCACAGAACCAAGAGACCCAGTACTTC; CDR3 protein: CASSFSQNQETQYF
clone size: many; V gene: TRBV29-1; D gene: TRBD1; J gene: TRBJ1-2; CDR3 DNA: TGCAGCGTTGAACGGACAGGATACTATGGCTACACCTTC; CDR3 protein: CSVERTGYYGYTF
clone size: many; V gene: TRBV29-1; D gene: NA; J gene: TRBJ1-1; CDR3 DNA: TGCAGCGTCAAGTCCAGTTTTAGTGAAGCTTTCTTT; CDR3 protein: CSVKSSFSEAFF
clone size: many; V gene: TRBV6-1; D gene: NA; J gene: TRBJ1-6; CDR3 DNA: TGTGCCAGCAGTGATCGGCGTAATTCACCCCTCCACTTT; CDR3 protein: CASSDRRNSPLHF
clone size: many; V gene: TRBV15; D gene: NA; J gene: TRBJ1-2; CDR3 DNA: TGTGCCACCAGCAGAGGACGGACGGAATATGGCTACACCTTC; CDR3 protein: CATSRGRTEYGYTF
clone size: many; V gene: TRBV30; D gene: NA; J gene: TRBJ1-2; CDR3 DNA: TGTGCCTGGAACTTGGGCGAGGGATATGGCTACACCTTC; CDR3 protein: CAWNLGEGYGYTF
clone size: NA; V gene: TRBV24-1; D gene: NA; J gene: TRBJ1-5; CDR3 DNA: TGTGCCACCAGTGTGGGACATTCAAATCAGCCCCAGCATTTT; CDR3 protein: CATSVGHSNQPQHF
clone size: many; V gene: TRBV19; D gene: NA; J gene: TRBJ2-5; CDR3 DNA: TGTGCCAGTAGTCCCCACGGGTCCCAAGAGACCCAGTACTTC; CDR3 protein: CASSPHGSQETQYF
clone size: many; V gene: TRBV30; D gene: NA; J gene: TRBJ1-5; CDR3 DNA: TGTGCCTGGAGTGTACAGGGATTAAGCAATCAGCCCCAGCATTTT; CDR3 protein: CAWSVQGLSNQPQHF
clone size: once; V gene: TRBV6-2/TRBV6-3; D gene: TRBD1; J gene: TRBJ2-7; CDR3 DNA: TGTGCCAGCAGTTACTCGATACTGACAGGGGCGTCGGGGAACGAGCAGTACTTC; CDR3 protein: CASSYSILTGASGNEQYF
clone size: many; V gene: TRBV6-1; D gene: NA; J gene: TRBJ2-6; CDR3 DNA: TGTGCCAGCAGCTCCCGGAAGTCTGGGGCCAACGTCCTGACTTTC; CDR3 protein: CASSSRKSGANVLTF
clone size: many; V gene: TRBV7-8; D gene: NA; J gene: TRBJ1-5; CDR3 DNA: TGTGCCAGCAGCTCCGGGTTCGGCAATCAGCCCCAGCATTTT; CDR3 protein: CASSSGFGNQPQHF
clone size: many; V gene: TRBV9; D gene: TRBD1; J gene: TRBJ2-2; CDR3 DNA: TGTGCCAGCAGCTACCGGGACAGGGGGCTTATGACCGGGGAGCTGTTTTTT; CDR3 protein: CASSYRDRGLMTGELFF